The 28 T cell receptor beta chains presented below share a single source sample, sequenced in a study of shared T cell receptors in the human thymus. The table came from immunoSEQ multiplex PCR; TCRdb's copy has only in-frame clones and leaves some out. In the table there are under 850,000 clones, roughly 90% of which are singletons. These data were likewise used in another study, on human thymus T cells.

Sequenced material: thymocytes. The receptors derive from a boy younger than two with a congenital heart defect.

The genes are TRBV5-4 and TRBJ2-1; TRBD1 aligns across 9 bases. The CDR3 consists of 20 residues. CDR1 is SGHNT, CDR2 YYREEE, per germline (reference sequence). J lost 8 bases, V lost 4 bases, and 25 bases had no gene match. CDR3 protein: CASSRVRDREIWRLSDEQFF. Here the CDR3 DNA reads TGTGCCAGCAGCCGAGTCCGGGACAGGGAGATTTGGAGACTAAGCGATGAGCAGTTCTTC. Full variable domain (missing parts from reference TRBV5-4 and TRBJ2-1): ETGVTQSPTHLIKTRGQQVTLRCSSQSGHNTVSWYQQALGQGPQFIFQYYREEENGRGNFPPRFSGLQFPNYSSELNVNALELDDSALYLCASSRVRDREIWRLSDEQFFGPGTRLTVL.

The V gene is TRBV7-8, the J gene TRBJ1-2; no firm D call. V was pared by 2 bases and J by 4 bases, with 11 bases between. From germline, CDR1 is SGHVS and CDR2 FQNEAQ. This CDR3 comprises 14 residues. The CDR3 sequence is CASSLNLSLYGYTF. DNA for the CDR3: TGTGCCAGCAGCTTAAATTTGTCTCTCTATGGCTACACCTTC.

The rearrangement joins TRBV5-1 to TRBJ2-1; 10 bases map to TRBD2. V lost 0 bases, J lost 3 bases, and 6 bases stayed unmatched. The CDR3 length is 17 residues. The germline V gene has CDR1 SGHRS and CDR2 YFSETQ. CDR3 DNA: TGCGCCAGCAGCTTGGGGCTAGCGGGAGCGATCTACAATGAGCAGTTCTTC. The encoded protein is CASSLGLAGAIYNEQFF.

This chain connects TRBV19 to TRBJ1-3; TRBD1 agrees at 8 bases. CDR1 is LNHDA and CDR2 is SQIVND in the germline V gene (reference sequence). Germline trimming cut 4 bases from V and 2 bases from J; bases unmatched to any gene: 13. The length of the CDR3 is 18 residues. Here the CDR3 reads CASSNTPGQGRTGNTIYF. CDR3 bases: TGTGCCAGTAGTAACACCCCAGGACAGGGAAGGACTGGAAACACCATATATTTT.

The chain is built from TRBV14 and TRBJ1-2; 7 nucleotides line up with TRBD1. This CDR3 is built from 15 residues. With 4 bases clipped from V and 0 bases from J, the junction kept 5 bases outside the gene matches. Germline V gives CDR1 SGHDN, CDR2 FVKESK. In DNA, the CDR3 is TGTGCCAGCAGCCTTTGGACAGGATCTAACTATGGCTACACCTTC. Translated, it gives CASSLWTGSNYGYTF.

The V gene is TRBV5-4, the J gene TRBJ2-1; weak D call: TRBD2 (6 bases). The V gene lost 3 bases and the J gene lost 10 bases, with 11 bases spanning the gap. The CDR3 contains 12 residues. In germline, CDR1 is SGHNT, CDR2 YYREEE (reference sequence). The CDR3 bases are TGTGCCAGCAGCTCGGGACTGAAAGAGCAGTTCTTC. As protein: CASSSGLKEQFF. Combining the CDR3 with reference TRBV5-4 and TRBJ2-1 gives the whole variable domain ETGVTQSPTHLIKTRGQQVTLRCSSQSGHNTVSWYQQALGQGPQFIFQYYREEENGRGNFPPRFSGLQFPNYSSELNVNALELDDSALYLCASSSGLKEQFFGPGTRLTVL.

The chain couples TRBV5-8 to TRBJ1-1, with D perhaps matching TRBD1 (5 bases). V was pared by 3 bases and J by 7 bases, with 13 bases between. This CDR3 region has 13 residues. Germline V gene sequence: CDR1 SGHTS, CDR2 YDEGEE. Here the CDR3 DNA reads TGTGCCAGCAGCTCCAAGCAGGGAGGTGAAGCTTTCTTT. Protein product: CASSSKQGGEAFF.

The CDR3 is CASRSGENYEQYF. In DNA, the CDR3 is TGTGCCAGCAGATCCGGGGAGAATTACGAGCAGTACTTC. This chain joins TRBV25-1 and TRBJ2-7; TRBD2 might be the D (5 bases). CDR1 MGHDK and CDR2 SYGVNS come from the germline V gene. CDR3 length: 13 residues. V was clipped by 6 bases and J by 4 bases, with 13 bases between them.

The CDR3 DNA is TGTGCCAGCAGCCCCCCCTTCGGTCAGGGGTTCGAGACCCAGTACTTC. Protein product: CASSPPFGQGFETQYF. The V and J genes are TRBV7-2 and TRBJ2-5, with D possibly being TRBD1 (6 bases). Trimming removed 5 bases at V and 5 bases at J, with 21 bases between. CDR3 length: 16 amino acids. Germline lookup yields CDR1 SGHTA and CDR2 FQGNSA.

The gene calls are TRBV28 and TRBJ2-7, with 14 positions matching TRBD2. CDR1 is MDHEN and CDR2 is SYDVKM in the germline V gene. The J segment lost 3 bases and the V segment lost 5 bases, leaving 15 bases of the junction unmatched. The CDR3 spans 19 residues. CDR3 coding DNA: TGTGCCAGCAGTCTCCCGGGACTAGCGGGAGAGAATGGTGACTACGAGCAGTACTTC. Protein: CASSLPGLAGENGDYEQYF.

Written as DNA, the CDR3 is TGTGCCAGCAGCCAAGCACTAGCGGGAGTCGATACGCAGTATTTT. Its translation is CASSQALAGVDTQYF. The chain combines TRBV14 with TRBJ2-3; TRBD2 matches at 11 bases. Per germline, CDR1 SGHDN and CDR2 FVKESK. V was pared by 1 base and J by 6 bases, with 3 bases of the junction left unmatched. The CDR3 runs to 15 residues. Looking up the rest from reference TRBV14 and TRBJ2-3 gives the full variable domain: EAGVTQFPSHSVIEKGQTVTLRCDPISGHDNLYWYRRVMGKEIKFLLHFVKESKQDESGMPNNRFLAERTGGTYSTLKVQPAELEDSGVYFCASSQALAGVDTQYFGPGTRLTVL.

V usage is TRBV7-8 and J usage is TRBJ2-1, with 9 bases identical to TRBD1. Germline assignment: CDR1 SGHVS and CDR2 FQNEAQ. Trimming took 3 bases from V and 7 from J; bases not matched to a gene: 10. This CDR3 contains 16 residues. The CDR3 sequence: CASSFYSQGALNEQFF. Written as DNA, the CDR3 is TGTGCCAGCAGCTTTTACTCACAGGGGGCGCTTAATGAGCAGTTCTTC. The complete variable domain, with remaining parts taken from reference TRBV7-8 and TRBJ2-1, reads GAGVSQSPRYKVAKRGQDVALRCDPISGHVSLFWYQQALGQGPEFLTYFQNEAQLDKSGLPSDRFFAERPEGSVSTLKIQRTQQEDSAVYLCASSFYSQGALNEQFFGPGTRLTVL.

The chain couples TRBV28 to TRBJ2-7, with TRBD2 matching 9 bases. Losses at the gene ends were 8 bases for V and 3 bases for J; bases not matched to a gene: 14. The germline V gene encodes CDR1 MDHEN and CDR2 SYDVKM. The CDR3 length is 16 residues. This chain's CDR3 is CASLRSVGSGSYEQYF. Here the CDR3 DNA reads TGTGCCAGCCTCCGTTCCGTGGGTAGCGGGAGCTACGAGCAGTACTTC.

The chain combines TRBV29-1 with TRBJ2-2; weak D call: TRBD2 (6 bases). The germline V gene has CDR1 SQVTM and CDR2 ANQGSEA. V was cut by 3 bases and J by 1 base, with 15 bases left in between. There are 16 residues in the CDR3. The CDR3 nucleotides are TGCAGCGTTGAGGCCGGGGGTCAGGGGAACACCGGGGAGCTGTTTTTT. It yields the protein CSVEAGGQGNTGELFF.

J is TRBJ1-1 and V is TRBV7-2; 7 bases match TRBD1. The germline V gene encodes CDR1 SGHTA and CDR2 FQGNSA. This CDR3 is built from 13 residues. V lost 1 base to trimming and J lost 4 bases; unmatched junction nucleotides: 0. The CDR3 region has the DNA TGTGCCAGCAGCTTAGACAGGGGCACTGAAGCTTTCTTT. This codes for CASSLDRGTEAFF.

The chain is built from TRBV6-1 and TRBJ2-1; 9 nucleotides match TRBD1. V was pared by 0 bases and J by 1 base, with 4 bases of the junction left unmatched. The germline CDR1 and CDR2 sequences are MNHNS and SASEGT. The CDR3 runs 17 residues. CDR3 in amino acids: CASSEAETGGSYNEQFF. In nucleotides, the CDR3 is TGTGCCAGCAGTGAAGCCGAGACAGGGGGGTCCTACAATGAGCAGTTCTTC.

The chain combines TRBV12-5 with TRBJ2-1; D may be TRBD2 (5 bases). The CDR3 spans 17 residues. The V gene's germline CDR1 is LGHNT and CDR2 FRNRAP. V was pared by 0 bases and J by 0 bases, with 12 bases between. As DNA, the CDR3 is TGTGCTAGTGGTTTGGTATTTGGGGAGAGCTCCTACAATGAGCAGTTCTTC. This sequence encodes CASGLVFGESSYNEQFF.

The J gene is TRBJ1-1, the V gene TRBV7-2; possibly TRBD1 for D (5 bases). Trimming cost V 3 bases and J 0 bases, with 8 bases left between them. Germline V lookup: CDR1 SGHTA, CDR2 FQGNSA. This CDR3 comprises 14 residues. Here the CDR3 DNA reads TGTGCCAGCAGCTTCCGACAGTTGAACACTGAAGCTTTCTTT. Its translation is CASSFRQLNTEAFF.

The V and J genes are TRBV19 and TRBJ2-7; TRBD2 aligns across 10 bases. Germline V CDR1 and CDR2: LNHDA, SQIVND (reference sequence). V shed 8 bases, J shed 4 bases, and the junction held 20 bases outside the gene matches. The CDR3 extends over 18 amino acids. CDR3 in amino acids: CASRRRELAGPEIYEQYF. The DNA of the CDR3 is TGTGCCAGTCGAAGAAGAGAACTAGCGGGACCGGAGATATACGAGCAGTACTTC.

A few counts support this clone. V gene TRBV6-1 combines with J gene TRBJ1-4, with 7 nucleotides matching TRBD1. The germline CDR1 and CDR2 sequences are MNHNS and SASEGT. J gave up 7 bases and V 2 bases, and 7 bases lay outside the gene matches. There are 15 residues in the CDR3. CDR3 sequence: CASSEHRGGGEKLFF. CDR3 bases: TGTGCCAGCAGTGAACACAGGGGAGGTGGTGAAAAACTGTTTTTT.

The chain combines TRBV4-3 with TRBJ2-2, with D possibly TRBD2 on 5 matching bases. The V end was cut by 2 bases, the J end by 3 bases, with 10 bases between. The CDR3 runs 15 residues. Germline lookup yields CDR1 LGHNA and CDR2 YSLEER. CDR3 sequence reads: CASSQREADTGELFF. The CDR3 DNA is TGCGCCAGCAGCCAAAGGGAAGCGGACACCGGGGAGCTGTTTTTT.

This sequence joins TRBV5-1 and TRBJ2-7; D not resolved. V gave up 4 bases and J gave up 2 bases, with 13 bases separating them. Germline values: CDR1 SGHRS, CDR2 YFSETQ. CDR3 length equals 14 residues. The CDR3 here is CASSPGQATYEQYF. In DNA form, the CDR3 reads TGCGCCAGCAGCCCTGGCCAGGCCACCTACGAGCAGTACTTC.

The chain is built from TRBV11-2 and TRBJ2-7; 12 bases are a match to TRBD2. The V gene's germline CDR1 is SGHAT and CDR2 FQNNGV. The CDR3 has 16 residues. The V segment lost 4 bases and the J segment 6 bases; nucleotides outside the gene matches: 10. CDR3 amino acids: CASSYHPSGRACEQYF. The CDR3 coding sequence is TGTGCCAGCAGCTACCACCCTAGCGGGAGGGCCTGCGAGCAGTACTTC.

This clone was recorded once. The V and J genes are TRBV30 and TRBJ2-5, with a weak D call TRBD2 (5 bases). The CDR3 consists of 12 residues. Deletions cut 4 bases from V and 1 base from J, with 7 bases between. CDR1 and CDR2 from the germline V gene are GTSNPN and SVGIG (reference sequence). CDR3 sequence: CAWTDFQETQYF. The CDR3 coding sequence is TGTGCCTGGACGGACTTCCAAGAGACCCAGTACTTC.

This chain connects TRBV20-1 to TRBJ2-3, with a possible D match to TRBD1 (5 bases). V lost 6 bases and J lost 6, with 10 bases in between. The CDR3 contains 11 residues. CDR1 is DFQATT and CDR2 is SNEGSKA in the germline V gene (reference sequence). The CDR3 here is CSAPHRDTQYF. The CDR3 DNA sequence: TGCAGTGCCCCGCACAGGGATACGCAGTATTTT.

CDR3 residues: CASSTHGGSKAFF. The CDR3 coding sequence is TGTGCCAGCAGCACCCATGGGGGGAGTAAGGCTTTCTTT. The rearrangement uses TRBV21-1 and TRBJ1-1. TRBV21-1 is recorded as a pseudogene. CDR3 length: 13 amino acids.

The chain carries TRBV29-1 and TRBJ1-1; a weak D match, TRBD1 (5 bases). This CDR3 has 13 residues. Trimming pared 2 bases from V and 3 bases from J, leaving 10 bases between. Per the germline V gene, CDR1 is SQVTM and CDR2 is ANQGSEA. The CDR3 DNA sequence: TGCAGCGTTGAACGGGACTCAGACACTGAAGCTTTCTTT. It specifies CSVERDSDTEAFF.

This chain links TRBV4-1 with TRBJ2-7; TRBD1 aligns across 7 bases. After removal of 5 bases from V and 2 bases from J, the junction contained 6 bases not matched to a gene. CDR3 size: 14 residues. CDR1 is MGHRA, CDR2 YSYEKL, per germline. This CDR3 is CASSSRDSPYEQYF. In nucleotides, the CDR3 is TGCGCCAGCAGCTCCCGGGACAGTCCCTACGAGCAGTACTTC.